These T cell receptor beta chains were read from a single sample in a study of shared clonotypes between healthy human individuals. Assay used: immunoSEQ multiplex PCR; TCRdb lists only in-frame clones, some missing. The table includes about 2.3 million clones, roughly 93% detected once. The sequenced sample was naive CD4+ T cells from PBMCs. The receptors come from a man between 18 and 35 years old in good health. Some clones in this sample may be carry-over from other donors' samples. CDR3s include the opening cysteine and the closing phenylalanine or tryptophan. A D gene is named only where the DNA matches it firmly.

>TRBV7-3|TRBD2|TRBJ2-7
TGTGCCAGCAGCTTAGGGCCCGGACTAGCGGGAGCCTACGAGCAGTACTTC
CASSLGPGLAGAYEQYF
>TRBV5-1|.|TRBJ1-1
TGCGCCAGCAGCTTGCGCGGTGTCCAGTCGAACACTGAAGCTTTCTTT
CASSLRGVQSNTEAFF
>TRBV5-1|TRBD1|TRBJ2-7
TGCGCCAGCAGCTGGGGACAGGCCCTCTCCTACGAGCAGTACTTC
CASSWGQALSYEQYF
>TRBV5-1|TRBD2|TRBJ2-7
TGCGCCAGCAGCCAACTAGCGGGAGGCTCCTACGAGCAGTACTTC
CASSQLAGGSYEQYF
>TRBV6-5|TRBD1|TRBJ2-7
TGTGCCAGCACTAGGGGGCCCCGCTCCTACGAGCAGTACTTC
CASTRGPRSYEQYF
>TRBV29-1|TRBD2|TRBJ2-3
TGCAGCGTTGCCGGGAGGGGCATCGATACGCAGTATTTT
CSVAGRGIDTQYF
>TRBV11-2|TRBD1|TRBJ1-1
TGTGCCAGCGCGAACAGGGGGAGGACTGAAGCTTTCTTT
CASANRGRTEAFF
>TRBV6-1|.|TRBJ1-5
TGTGCCAGCAGCTATGACAGCCCCAGGCCCCAGCATTTT
CASSYDSPRPQHF
>TRBV9|TRBD2|TRBJ2-2
TGTGCCAGCAGCGTAAGGGGGACTAGCGGGAGTACCGGGGAGCTGTTTTTT
CASSVRGTSGSTGELFF
>TRBV5-1|TRBD2|TRBJ2-3
TGCGCCAGCAGCGTTGCGGGGGGGGCAGATACGCAGTATTTT
CASSVAGGADTQYF
>TRBV10-2|TRBD2|TRBJ2-3
TGCGCCAGCAGCGACCCGACTAGCGGGAACCCAGATACGCAGTATTTT
CASSDPTSGNPDTQYF
>TRBV6-1|.|TRBJ1-1
TGTGCCAGCAGTGGGTGGGGGGGTACCACTGAAGCTTTCTTT
CASSGWGGTTEAFF
>TRBV6-5|.|TRBJ2-7
TGTGCCAGCACACCCTCCCGGGGTTCCTACGAGCAGTACTTC
CASTPSRGSYEQYF
>TRBV5-4|.|TRBJ2-1
TGTGCCAGCAGCTTGGGGGACCTCCCGGTTGAGCAGTTCTTC
CASSLGDLPVEQFF
>TRBV18|TRBD1|TRBJ2-3
TGTGCCAGCTCACCACTCAGACAGGGTGGGGATACGCAGTATTTT
CASSPLRQGGDTQYF
>TRBV20-1|.|TRBJ2-3
TGCAGTGCTGGACTCACAGATACGCAGTATTTT
CSAGLTDTQYF
>TRBV6-1|.|TRBJ2-1
TGTGCCACCCGCCAGTCTTACAATGAGCAGTTCTTC
CATRQSYNEQFF
>TRBV4-2|.|TRBJ2-7
TGTGCCAGCAGCCAAGATGTGGGCCTAGCGTCAGGGGGCTACGAGCAGTACTTC
CASSQDVGLASGGYEQYF
>TRBV28|TRBD1|TRBJ1-2
TGTGCCAGCAACAGGGGGCTCTATGGCTACACCTTC
CASNRGLYGYTF